This T cell receptor beta chain was identified during a study of T cell responses to AZD1222 COVID-19 vaccine. General study findings and limits: Clonal diversity may have been underestimated, and the donors were mostly white British, with more females than males.

Some clones are missing from TCRdb's copy, which holds only in-frame ones; the method was immunoSEQ multiplex PCR. The sample has some 170,000 clones, about 87% seen once; the top ten hold 4% to 4.5%. This clone was seen a few times. The antigen is undetermined. Other nucleotide sequences from this sample produce the same CDR3. The germline CDR1 and CDR2 sequences are MNHEY and SVGAGI. V shed 5 bases, J shed 1 base, and the junction held 4 bases outside the gene matches. The CDR3 has 15 residues. The sequenced sample was peripheral blood, obtained 28 days after the second dose of the MenACWY control vaccine. The clonotype was recovered from an adult who received the MenACWY meningococcal vaccine as a control. This chain connects TRBV6-5 to TRBJ1-2, with TRBD1 matching over 10 bases. This CDR3 is CASSTRDRGNYGYTF. CDR3 in DNA: TGTGCCAGCAGTACACGGGACAGGGGTAACTATGGCTACACCTTC.